The sequence of this TCR beta chain was determined in a study of identical twins. Overall study results and limits: Twins shared out-of-frame alpha sequences with excess low generation probability. Abundant beta clonotypes from cord blood bore fewer insertions; memory repertoires lacked this pattern.

Healthy Caucasians alone served as donors. Looked up from germline, CDR1 is MNHEY and CDR2 is SVGEGT. This CDR3 is 12 amino acids long. V lost 6 bases and J 3 bases, leaving 5 bases between the germline ends. Each CDR3 protein is one row after TCRdb ran MiXCR on the 5' RACE reads. Of 700,000 or so distinct CDR3 sequences in the sample, around 8.6% were seen once. This clonotype was counted many times. Its target is not known. This sample was shared with a second study, whose subject was yellow fever vaccine responses in identical twins.

The chain uses TRBV6-2 or TRBV6-3 and TRBJ2-2; D not resolved. The sample taken for sequencing was PBMCs. The source is a woman aged 18-35 years in good health. The CDR3 nucleotides are TGTGCCAGCAGGACCGACACCGGGGAGCTGTTTTTT. It is translated as CASRTDTGELFF.